These 4 T cell receptor beta chains were sequenced from one sample in a study of siplizumab effects on memory and regulatory T cells. Produced via immunoSEQ multiplex PCR; TCRdb's table is partial and in-frame only. The sample comprises about 100,000 clones, about 91% of which are singletons, and roughly 0.16% rests with the top ten. Sequencing was performed on CD4+ T cells sorted from blood. These receptors all stem from a human donor in good health.

V is TRBV29-1 and J is TRBJ2-7, with unresolved D. In germline, CDR1 is SQVTM, CDR2 ANQGSEA. This CDR3 is built from 11 residues. V was pared by 4 bases and J by 8 bases, with 12 bases between. The CDR3 bases are TGCAGCGTTGTCATTGGGCCTCAGCAGTACTTC. As protein: CSVVIGPQQYF.

V is TRBV19 and J is TRBJ1-1; TRBD1 is a possible D gene (6 bases). The CDR3 covers 15 residues. The V and J ends lost 6 bases and 0 bases respectively, with 14 bases between them. CDR1 and CDR2 from the germline V gene are LNHDA and SQIVND (reference sequence). Here the CDR3 DNA reads TGTGCCAGTAGAGGGGGACGCCAGATGAACACTGAAGCTTTCTTT. This gives the protein CASRGGRQMNTEAFF.

The chain has TRBV5-6 and TRBJ2-7; maybe TRBD1 (5 bases). Germline CDR1 is SGHDT and CDR2 is YYEEEE. The V gene lost 3 bases and the J gene lost 3 bases, with 7 bases spanning the gap. This CDR3 has 12 residues. CDR3 region: CASSSTGYEQYF. In DNA form, the CDR3 reads TGTGCCAGCAGCTCTACAGGCTACGAGCAGTACTTC. Complete variable domain (other parts from reference TRBV5-6 and TRBJ2-7): DAGVTQSPTHLIKTRGQQVTLRCSPKSGHDTVSWYQQALGQGPQFIFQYYEEEERQRGNFPDRFSGHQFPNYSSELNVNALLLGDSALYLCASSSTGYEQYFGPGTRLTVT.

This clone was picked up one time. The rearrangement joins TRBV20-1 to TRBJ2-7, with D uncertain. Trimming left V 3 bases short and J 5 bases short, with 5 bases between. The CDR3 covers 10 residues. Germline values: CDR1 DFQATT, CDR2 SNEGSKA (reference sequence). The CDR3 bases are TGCAGTGCTAGTGTCCACGAGCAGTACTTC. Translation: CSASVHEQYF.